What follows is one T cell receptor beta chain and its context. Its antigen is undetermined. The CDR3 length is 17 residues. Looked up from germline, CDR1 is LGHNA and CDR2 is YSLEER. Unmatched junction bases numbered 10, after V lost 1 base and J lost 6 bases. This sample was taken from a study of cytomegalovirus exposure and HLA in healthy donors. The wider study: It was reported in a later analysis that the 100 to 150 validation repertoires used the same platform as the roughly 700 first-cohort repertoires.

Clones were read by immunoSEQ multiplex PCR, and TCRdb kept only the in-frame ones, dropping some. This sample has some 200,000 clones, with around nine tenths found just once. Overall study results and limits: Rarity characterized most TCR sequences, yet some public TCRs appeared in many donors.

The sample consisted of PBMCs. The source of this sequence is a man younger than 40 in good health and CMV-seropositive. This rearrangement joins TRBV4-3 to TRBJ2-3, with 10 bases aligning to TRBD2. DNA of the CDR3: TGCGCCAGCAGCCAAGGGTTAGCGGGGGGATTGGTTGATACGCAGTATTTT. It is translated as CASSQGLAGGLVDTQYF.